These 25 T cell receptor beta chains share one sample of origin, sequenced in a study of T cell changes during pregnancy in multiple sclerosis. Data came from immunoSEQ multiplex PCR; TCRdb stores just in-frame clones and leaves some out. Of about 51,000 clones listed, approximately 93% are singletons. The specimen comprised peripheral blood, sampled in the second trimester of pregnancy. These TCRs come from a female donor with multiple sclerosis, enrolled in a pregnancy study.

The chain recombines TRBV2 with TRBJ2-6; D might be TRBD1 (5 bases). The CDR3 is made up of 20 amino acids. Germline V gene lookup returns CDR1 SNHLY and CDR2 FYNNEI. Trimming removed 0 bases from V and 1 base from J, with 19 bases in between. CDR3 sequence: CASSEALRHLRASGANVLTF. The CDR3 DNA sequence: TGTGCCAGCAGTGAAGCCCTCCGACACCTCAGGGCTTCTGGGGCCAACGTCCTGACTTTC.

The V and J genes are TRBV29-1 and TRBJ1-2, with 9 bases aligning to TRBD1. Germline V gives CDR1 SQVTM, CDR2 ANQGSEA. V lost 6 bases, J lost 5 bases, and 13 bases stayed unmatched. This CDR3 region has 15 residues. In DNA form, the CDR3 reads TGCAGCGTCGACTCGGGACAGGGAGTACCTTATGGCTACACCTTC. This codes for CSVDSGQGVPYGYTF.

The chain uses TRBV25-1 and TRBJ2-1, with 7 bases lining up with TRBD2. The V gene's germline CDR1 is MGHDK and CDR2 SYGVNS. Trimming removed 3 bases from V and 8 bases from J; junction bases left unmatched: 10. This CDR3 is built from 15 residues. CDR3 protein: CASSEPGSREDEQFF. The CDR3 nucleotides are TGTGCCAGCAGTGAGCCCGGGTCCCGGGAGGATGAGCAGTTCTTC.

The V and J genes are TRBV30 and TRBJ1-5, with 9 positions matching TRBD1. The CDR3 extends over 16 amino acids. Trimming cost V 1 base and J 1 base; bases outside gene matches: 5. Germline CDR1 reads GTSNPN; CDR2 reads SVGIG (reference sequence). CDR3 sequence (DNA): TGTGCCTGGAGTGCGGACAGGGGCGCGAGCAATCAGCCCCAGCATTTT. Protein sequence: CAWSADRGASNQPQHF.

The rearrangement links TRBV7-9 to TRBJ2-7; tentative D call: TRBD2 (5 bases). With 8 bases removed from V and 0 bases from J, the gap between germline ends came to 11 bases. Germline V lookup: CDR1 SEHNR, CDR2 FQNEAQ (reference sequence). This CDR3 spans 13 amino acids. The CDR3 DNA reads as TGTGCCAGCGAGGGAAGCGTCTCCTACGAGCAGTACTTC. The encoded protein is CASEGSVSYEQYF.

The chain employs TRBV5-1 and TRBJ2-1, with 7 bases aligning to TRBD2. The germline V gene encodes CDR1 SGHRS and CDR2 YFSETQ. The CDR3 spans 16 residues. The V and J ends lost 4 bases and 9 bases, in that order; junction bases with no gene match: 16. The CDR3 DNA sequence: TGCGCCAGCAGCCCGACCGCGGGAGTCCCGCTGGGTGAGCAGTTCTTC. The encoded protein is CASSPTAGVPLGEQFF.

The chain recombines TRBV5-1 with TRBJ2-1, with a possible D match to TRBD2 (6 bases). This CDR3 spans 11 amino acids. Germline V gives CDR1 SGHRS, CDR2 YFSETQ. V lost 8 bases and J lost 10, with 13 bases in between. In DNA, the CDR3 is TGCGCCAGTAAGGAGGGGACCGAGCAGTTCTTC. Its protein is CASKEGTEQFF.

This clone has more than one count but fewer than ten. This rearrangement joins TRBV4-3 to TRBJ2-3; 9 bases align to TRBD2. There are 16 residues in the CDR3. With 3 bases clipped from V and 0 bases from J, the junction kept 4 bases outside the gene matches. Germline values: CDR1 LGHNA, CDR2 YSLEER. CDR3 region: CASSQQLAGSTDTQYF. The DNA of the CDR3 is TGCGCCAGCAGCCAGCAACTAGCGGGCAGCACAGATACGCAGTATTTT.

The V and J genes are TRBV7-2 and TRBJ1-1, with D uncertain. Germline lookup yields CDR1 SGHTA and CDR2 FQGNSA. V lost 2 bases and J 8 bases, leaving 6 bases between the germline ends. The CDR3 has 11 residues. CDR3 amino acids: CASSLMGEAFF. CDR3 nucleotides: TGTGCCAGCAGCTTAATGGGCGAAGCTTTCTTT.

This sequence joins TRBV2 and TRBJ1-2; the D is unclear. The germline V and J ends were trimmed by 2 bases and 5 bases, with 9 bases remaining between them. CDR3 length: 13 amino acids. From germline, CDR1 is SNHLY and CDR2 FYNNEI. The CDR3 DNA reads TGTGCCAGCAGTGAAAAGAACTCGTATGGCTACACCTTC. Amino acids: CASSEKNSYGYTF.

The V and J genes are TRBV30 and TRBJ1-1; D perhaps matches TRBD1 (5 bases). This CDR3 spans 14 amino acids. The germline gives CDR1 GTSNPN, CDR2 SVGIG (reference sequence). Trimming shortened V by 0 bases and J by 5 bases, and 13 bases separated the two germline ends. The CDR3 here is CAWSVHRGRTEAFF. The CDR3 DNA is TGTGCCTGGAGTGTACATCGGGGGAGAACTGAAGCTTTCTTT.

The CDR3: CASSLGSGNTGELFF. The CDR3 nucleotides read TGTGCCAGCAGCTTGGGTAGCGGAAACACCGGGGAGCTGTTTTTT. This chain joins TRBV5-4 and TRBJ2-2; D perhaps matches TRBD2 (6 bases). V lost 0 bases, J lost 2 bases, and 8 bases lay in between. The CDR3 contains 15 residues. Germline CDR1 and CDR2: SGHNT and YYREEE (reference sequence).

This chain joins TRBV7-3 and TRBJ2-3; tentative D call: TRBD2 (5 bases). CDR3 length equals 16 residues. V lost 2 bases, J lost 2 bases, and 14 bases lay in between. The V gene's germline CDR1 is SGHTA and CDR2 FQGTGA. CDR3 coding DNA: TGTGCCAGCAGCTTAGAGGGCGGGCGGGTCACAGATACGCAGTATTTT. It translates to CASSLEGGRVTDTQYF.

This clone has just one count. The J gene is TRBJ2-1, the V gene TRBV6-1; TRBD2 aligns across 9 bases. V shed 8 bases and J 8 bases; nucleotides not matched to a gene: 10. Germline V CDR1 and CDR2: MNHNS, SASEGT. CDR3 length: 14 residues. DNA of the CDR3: TGTGCCAGCCCTGGGCGGGAGGGCCTCTATGAGCAGTTCTTC. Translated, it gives CASPGREGLYEQFF.

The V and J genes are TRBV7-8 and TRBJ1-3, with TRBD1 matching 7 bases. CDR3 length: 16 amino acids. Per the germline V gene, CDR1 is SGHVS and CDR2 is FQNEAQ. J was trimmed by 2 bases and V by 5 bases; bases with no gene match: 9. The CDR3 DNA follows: TGTGCCAGCAGCCAACGACAGGGAGTCCCTGGAAACACCATATATTTT. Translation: CASSQRQGVPGNTIYF.

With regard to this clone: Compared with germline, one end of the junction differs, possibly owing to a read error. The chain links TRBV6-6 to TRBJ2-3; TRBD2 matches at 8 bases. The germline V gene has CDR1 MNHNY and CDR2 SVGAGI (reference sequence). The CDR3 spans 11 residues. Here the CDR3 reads CASRTGTSLDF. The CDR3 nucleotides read TGTGCCAGCAGAACCGGGACTAGTCTGGATTTT.

CDR3 bases: TGTGCCAGCAGTTTTTCAGGAGGGGGCAATCAGCCCCAGCATTTT. Translated, it gives CASSFSGGGNQPQHF. This chain joins TRBV28 and TRBJ1-5, with D possibly matching TRBD1 (5 bases). V lost 3 bases and J lost 2, with 11 bases in between. In germline, CDR1 is MDHEN, CDR2 SYDVKM. CDR3 length: 15 residues.

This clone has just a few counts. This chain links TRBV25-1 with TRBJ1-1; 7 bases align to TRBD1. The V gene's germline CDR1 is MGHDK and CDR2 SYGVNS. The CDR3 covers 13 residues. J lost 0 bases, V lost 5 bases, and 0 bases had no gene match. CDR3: CASSTGVNTEAFF. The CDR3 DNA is TGTGCCAGCAGTACAGGGGTGAACACTGAAGCTTTCTTT.

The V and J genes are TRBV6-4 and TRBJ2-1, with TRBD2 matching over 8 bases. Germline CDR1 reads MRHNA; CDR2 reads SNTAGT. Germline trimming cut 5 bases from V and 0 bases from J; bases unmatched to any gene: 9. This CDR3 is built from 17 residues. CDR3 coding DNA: TGTGCCAGCAGTCCCTACCCCAGCGGGGGCTCCTACAATGAGCAGTTCTTC. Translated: CASSPYPSGGSYNEQFF.

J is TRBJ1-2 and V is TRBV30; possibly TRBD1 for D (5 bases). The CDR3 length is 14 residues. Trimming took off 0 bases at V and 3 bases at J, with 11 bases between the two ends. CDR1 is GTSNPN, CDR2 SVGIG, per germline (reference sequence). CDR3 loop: CAWSVSGAYYGYTF. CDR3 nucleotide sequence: TGTGCCTGGAGTGTATCTGGGGCCTACTATGGCTACACCTTC. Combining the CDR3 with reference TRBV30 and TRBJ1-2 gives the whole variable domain SQTIHQWPATLVQPVGSPLSLECTVEGTSNPNLYWYRQAAGRGLQLLFYSVGIGQISSEVPQNLSASRPQDRQFILSSKKLLLSDSGFYLCAWSVSGAYYGYTFGSGTRLTVV.

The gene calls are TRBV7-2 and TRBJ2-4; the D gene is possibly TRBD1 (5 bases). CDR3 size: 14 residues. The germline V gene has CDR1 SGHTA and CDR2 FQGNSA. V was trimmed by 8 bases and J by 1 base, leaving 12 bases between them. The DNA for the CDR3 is TGTGCCAGCGCCCCGCCAGGGGCCAAAAACATTCAGTACTTC. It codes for CASAPPGAKNIQYF.

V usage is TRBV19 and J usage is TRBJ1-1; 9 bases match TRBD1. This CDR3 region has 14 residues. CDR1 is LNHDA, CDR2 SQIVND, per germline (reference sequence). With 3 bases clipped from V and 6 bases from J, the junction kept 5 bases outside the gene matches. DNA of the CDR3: TGTGCCAGTAGTATCAGACAGGGGGGCCCTGAAGCTTTCTTT. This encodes CASSIRQGGPEAFF.

The CDR3: CASSYGTGGDNEQFF. Here the CDR3 DNA reads TGTGCCAGCAGTTACGGGACAGGGGGGGACAATGAGCAGTTCTTC. The V and J genes are TRBV6-5 and TRBJ2-1; 11 nucleotides agree with TRBD1. The CDR3 is made up of 15 amino acids. Trimming cost V 2 bases and J 5 bases; bases outside gene matches: 2. The germline gives CDR1 MNHEY, CDR2 SVGAGI.

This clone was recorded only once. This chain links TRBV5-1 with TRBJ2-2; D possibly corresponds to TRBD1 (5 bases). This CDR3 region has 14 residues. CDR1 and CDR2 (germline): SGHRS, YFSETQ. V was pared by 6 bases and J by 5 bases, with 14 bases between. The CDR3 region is CASTPRVRTGELFF. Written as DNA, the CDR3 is TGCGCCAGCACACCCAGGGTTCGTACCGGGGAGCTGTTTTTT.

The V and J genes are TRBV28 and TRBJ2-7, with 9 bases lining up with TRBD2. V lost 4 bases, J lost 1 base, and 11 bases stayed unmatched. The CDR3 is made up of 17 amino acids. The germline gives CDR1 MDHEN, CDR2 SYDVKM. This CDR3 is CASSSPLAGAVSYEQYF. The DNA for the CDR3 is TGTGCCAGCAGTTCCCCCTTAGCGGGAGCGGTTTCCTACGAGCAGTACTTC. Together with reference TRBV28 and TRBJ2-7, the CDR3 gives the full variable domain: DVKVTQSSRYLVKRTGEKVFLECVQDMDHENMFWYRQDPGLGLRLIYFSYDVKMKEKGDIPEGYSVSREKKERFSLILESASTNQTSMYLCASSSPLAGAVSYEQYFGPGTRLTVT.